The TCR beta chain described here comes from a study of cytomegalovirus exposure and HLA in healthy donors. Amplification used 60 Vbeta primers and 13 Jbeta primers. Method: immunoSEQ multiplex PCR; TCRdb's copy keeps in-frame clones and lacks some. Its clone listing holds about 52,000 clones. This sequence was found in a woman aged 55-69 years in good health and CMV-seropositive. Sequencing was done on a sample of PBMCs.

CDR3 in amino acids: CASSDPGKLGDEQFF. Written as DNA, the CDR3 is TGCGCCAGCAGTGACCCAGGGAAATTAGGCGATGAGCAGTTCTTC. The rearrangement links TRBV10-1 to TRBJ2-1, with a tentative D call TRBD1 (5 bases). The CDR3 spans 15 residues. V lost 3 bases, J lost 8 bases, and 17 bases lay in between. Germline CDR1 is WNHNN and CDR2 is SYGVQD (reference sequence).